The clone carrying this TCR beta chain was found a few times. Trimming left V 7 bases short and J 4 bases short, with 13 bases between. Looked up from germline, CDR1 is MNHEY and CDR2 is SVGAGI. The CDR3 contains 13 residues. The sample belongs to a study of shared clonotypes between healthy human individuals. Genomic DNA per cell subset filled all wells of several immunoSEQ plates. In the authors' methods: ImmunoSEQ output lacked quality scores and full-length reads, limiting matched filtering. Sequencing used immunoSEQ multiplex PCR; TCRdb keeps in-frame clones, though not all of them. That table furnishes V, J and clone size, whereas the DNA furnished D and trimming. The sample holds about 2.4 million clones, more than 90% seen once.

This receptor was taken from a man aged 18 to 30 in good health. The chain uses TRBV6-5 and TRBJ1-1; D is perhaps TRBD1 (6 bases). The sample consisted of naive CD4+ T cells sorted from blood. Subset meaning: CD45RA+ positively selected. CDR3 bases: TGTGCCAGCACCCGAGAGGGGGGCACTGAAGCTTTCTTT. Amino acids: CASTREGGTEAFF.